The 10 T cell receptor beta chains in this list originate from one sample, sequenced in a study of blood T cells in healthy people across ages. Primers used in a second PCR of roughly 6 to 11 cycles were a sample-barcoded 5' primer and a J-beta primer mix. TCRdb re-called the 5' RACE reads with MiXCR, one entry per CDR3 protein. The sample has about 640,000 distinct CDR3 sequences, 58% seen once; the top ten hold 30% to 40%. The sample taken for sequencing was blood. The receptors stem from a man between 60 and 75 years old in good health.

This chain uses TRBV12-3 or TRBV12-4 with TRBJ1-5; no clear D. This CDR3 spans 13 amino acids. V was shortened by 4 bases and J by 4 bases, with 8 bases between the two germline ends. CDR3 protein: CASSCGRNQPQHF. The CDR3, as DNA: TGTGCCAGCAGTTGCGGGAGGAATCAGCCCCAGCATTTT.

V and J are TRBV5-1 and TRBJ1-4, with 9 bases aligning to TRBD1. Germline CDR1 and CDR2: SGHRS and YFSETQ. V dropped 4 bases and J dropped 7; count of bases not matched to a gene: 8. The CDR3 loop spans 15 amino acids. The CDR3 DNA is TGCGCCAGCAGCCCCGGAGGGGGACAGGGTGAAAAACTGTTTTTT. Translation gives CASSPGGGQGEKLFF.

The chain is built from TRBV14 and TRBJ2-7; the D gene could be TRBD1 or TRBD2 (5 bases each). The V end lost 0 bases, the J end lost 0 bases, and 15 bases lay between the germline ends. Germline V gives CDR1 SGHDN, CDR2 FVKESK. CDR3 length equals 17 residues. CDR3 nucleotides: TGTGCCAGCAGCCAAGACGTGGGACGAACGGCCTCCTACGAGCAGTACTTC. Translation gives CASSQDVGRTASYEQYF.

DNA for the CDR3: TGTGCCAGCAGCAGCGCAGGGGGGGCCTACGAGCAGTACTTC. Protein: CASSSAGGAYEQYF. The chain combines TRBV5-6 with TRBJ2-7; the D call may be TRBD1 or TRBD2 (7 bases each). V was shortened by 4 bases and J by 2 bases, with 13 bases between the two germline ends. Germline V gene lookup returns CDR1 SGHDT and CDR2 YYEEEE. The CDR3 is made up of 14 amino acids.

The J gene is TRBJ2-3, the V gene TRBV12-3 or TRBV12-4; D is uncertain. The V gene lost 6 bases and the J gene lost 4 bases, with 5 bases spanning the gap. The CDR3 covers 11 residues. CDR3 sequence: CASRNADTQYF. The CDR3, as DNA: TGTGCCAGCAGAAACGCAGATACGCAGTATTTT.

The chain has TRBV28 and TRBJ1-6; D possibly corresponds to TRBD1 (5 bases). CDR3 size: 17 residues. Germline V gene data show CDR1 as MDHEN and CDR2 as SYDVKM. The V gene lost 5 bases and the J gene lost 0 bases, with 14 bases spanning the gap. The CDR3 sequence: CASSVRAGGSYNSPLHF. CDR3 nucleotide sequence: TGTGCCAGCAGTGTCCGGGCGGGGGGCTCCTATAATTCACCCCTCCACTTT.

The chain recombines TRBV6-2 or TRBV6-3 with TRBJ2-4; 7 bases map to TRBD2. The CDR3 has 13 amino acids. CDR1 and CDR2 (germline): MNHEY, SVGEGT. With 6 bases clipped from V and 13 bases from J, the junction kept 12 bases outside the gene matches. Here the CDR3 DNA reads TGTGCCAGCAGAGGCACGACTGCGGGGGAGCAGTACTTC. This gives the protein CASRGTTAGEQYF.

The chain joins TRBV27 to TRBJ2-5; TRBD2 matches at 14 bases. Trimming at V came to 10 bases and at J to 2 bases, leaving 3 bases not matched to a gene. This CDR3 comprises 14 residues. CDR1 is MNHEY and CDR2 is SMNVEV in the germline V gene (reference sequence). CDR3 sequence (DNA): TGTGCCACCCGACTAGCGGGGGGGCAAGAGACCCAGTACTTC. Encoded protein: CATRLAGGQETQYF.

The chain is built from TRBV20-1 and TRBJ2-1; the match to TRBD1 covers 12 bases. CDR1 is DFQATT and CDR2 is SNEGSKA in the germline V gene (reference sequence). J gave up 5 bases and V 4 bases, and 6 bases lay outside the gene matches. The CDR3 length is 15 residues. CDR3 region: CSAKWDRGPDNEQFF. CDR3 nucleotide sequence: TGCAGTGCTAAATGGGACAGGGGGCCAGACAATGAGCAGTTCTTC.

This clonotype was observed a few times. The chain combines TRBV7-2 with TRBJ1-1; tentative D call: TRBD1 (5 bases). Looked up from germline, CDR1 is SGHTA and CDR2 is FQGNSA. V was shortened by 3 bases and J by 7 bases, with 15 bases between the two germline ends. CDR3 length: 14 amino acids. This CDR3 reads CASSFGGRAYEAFF. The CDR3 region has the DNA TGTGCCAGCAGCTTTGGTGGCAGGGCCTATGAAGCTTTCTTT. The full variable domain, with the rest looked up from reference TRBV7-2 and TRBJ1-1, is GAGVSQSPSNKVTEKGKDVELRCDPISGHTALYWYRQSLGQGLEFLIYFQGNSAPDKSGLPSDRFSAERTGGSVSTLTIQRTQQEDSAVYLCASSFGGRAYEAFFGQGTRLTVV.